Listed below are T cell receptor beta chains from one sample, sequenced in a study of beta chain features in type 1 diabetes. The repertoire was sequenced with immunoSEQ multiplex PCR; TCRdb's copy has only in-frame clones and lacks some. This sample has about 930,000 clones, with about a sixth found just once. The material sequenced was naive CD4+ T cells from blood. All receptors come from a young woman in good health. The CDR3 runs from the conserved cysteine through the conserved F or W. The D gene is left open where the match is weak. The size of a clone is reported for some rows only, either as once, few or many, or as a class for expanded clones.

clone size: .
V gene: TRBV9
D gene: .
J gene: TRBJ2-1
CDR3 DNA: TGTGCCAGCAGCCATTTTGGTAAGGGTGAGCAGTTCTTC
CDR3 protein: CASSHFGKGEQFF

clone size: .
V gene: TRBV20-1
D gene: .
J gene: TRBJ2-3
CDR3 DNA: TGCAGTGCTAGTTTAGGTCCGGCGCAGTATTTT
CDR3 protein: CSASLGPAQYF

clone size: .
V gene: TRBV7-3
D gene: TRBD2
J gene: TRBJ2-3
CDR3 DNA: TGTGCCAGCAGCTTTAGCGGGAGGTTCGCAGATACGCAGTATTTT
CDR3 protein: CASSFSGRFADTQYF

clone size: few
V gene: TRBV5-1
D gene: TRBD2
J gene: TRBJ2-5
CDR3 DNA: TGCGCCAGCAGCCAGGGACTAGCGGAGGAGACCCAGTACTTC
CDR3 protein: CASSQGLAEETQYF

clone size: few
V gene: TRBV6-1
D gene: TRBD2
J gene: TRBJ2-2
CDR3 DNA: TGTGCCAGCAGTGAAGAGCGGCGGCTAGCGGGGTACACCGGGGAGCTGTTTTTT
CDR3 protein: CASSEERRLAGYTGELFF

clone size: .
V gene: TRBV6-5
D gene: .
J gene: TRBJ1-1
CDR3 DNA: TGTGCCAGCAGGAATACACGAGAAGCTTTCTTT
CDR3 protein: CASRNTREAFF

clone size: .
V gene: TRBV28
D gene: TRBD2
J gene: TRBJ2-7
CDR3 DNA: TGTGCCAGCAGTTTGGGGCGGGAGGCGGTAGAGCAGTACTTC
CDR3 protein: CASSLGREAVEQYF

clone size: .
V gene: TRBV5-8
D gene: .
J gene: TRBJ2-7
CDR3 DNA: TGTGCCAGCAGCTCCCGGGACGGCGTCTACGAGCAGTACTTC
CDR3 protein: CASSSRDGVYEQYF

clone size: few
V gene: TRBV6-5
D gene: TRBD1
J gene: TRBJ2-7
CDR3 DNA: TGTGCCAGCAGTCGGGACAGGAGCTACGAGCAGTACTTC
CDR3 protein: CASSRDRSYEQYF

clone size: .
V gene: TRBV9
D gene: .
J gene: TRBJ2-3
CDR3 DNA: TGTGCCAGCAGCGTATCAGGACTACACACAGATACGCAGTATTTT
CDR3 protein: CASSVSGLHTDTQYF